The 19 T cell receptor beta chains in this list originate from one sample, sequenced in a study of T cell repertoires in cytomegalovirus infection. The antigens of these receptors remain unknown. TCRdb used MiXCR to reprocess the reads, holding one entry per CDR3 protein. The sample records roughly 990,000 distinct CDR3 sequences, 31% being singletons. Sequences were derived from cultured CD8+ T cells from PBMCs, sampled from culture after CMV antigen stimulation. The receptor source for this set is a human donor in good health (CMV status not recorded). Some clones in this sample may be carry-over from other donors' samples.

The chain is built from TRBV10-3 and TRBJ2-2; D not certain. The CDR3 is made up of 15 amino acids. Trimming removed 1 base from V and 2 bases from J, with 8 bases in between. Germline CDR1 is ENHRY and CDR2 is SYGVKD. The DNA of the CDR3 is TGTGCCATCAGTGAGTTTAGAGCAAACACCGGGGAGCTGTTTTTT. Its protein is CAISEFRANTGELFF.

V usage is TRBV12-5 and J usage is TRBJ2-3, with 12 bases aligning to TRBD2. The germline V gene encodes CDR1 LGHNT and CDR2 FRNRAP. The CDR3 extends over 14 amino acids. V lost 6 bases, J lost 6 bases, and 4 bases stayed unmatched. This chain's CDR3 is CASGPGLAGDTQYF. DNA of the CDR3: TGTGCTAGTGGCCCGGGACTAGCGGGTGATACGCAGTATTTT.

CDR3 DNA: TGTGCCAGCAGCTCGGGGAACCCGTCCCATTCACCCCTCCACTTT. It translates to CASSSGNPSHSPLHF. V is TRBV7-9 and J is TRBJ1-6; D remains unclear. The germline gives CDR1 SEHNR, CDR2 FQNEAQ (reference sequence). The CDR3 totals 15 residues. Trimming left V 4 bases short and J 8 bases short, with 15 bases between.

V and J are TRBV19 and TRBJ2-1; D not certain. V was shortened by 0 bases and J by 3 bases, with 9 bases between the two germline ends. CDR1 is LNHDA and CDR2 is SQIVND in the germline V gene (reference sequence). The CDR3 runs 15 residues. The CDR3 coding sequence is TGTGCCAGTAGTATAGACGTCTACGACTACAATGAGCAGTTCTTC. Protein product: CASSIDVYDYNEQFF. The whole variable domain, remainder taken from reference TRBV19 and TRBJ2-1, is DGGITQSPKYLFRKEGQNVTLSCEQNLNHDAMYWYRQDPGQGLRLIYYSQIVNDFQKGDIAEGYSVSREKKESFPLTVTSAQKNPTAFYLCASSIDVYDYNEQFFGPGTRLTVL.

This clonotype came up a few times. The gene calls are TRBV12-3 or TRBV12-4 and TRBJ1-5, with TRBD1 identical over 7 bases. Germline trimming cut 4 bases from V and 4 bases from J; bases unmatched to any gene: 7. The CDR3 runs to 15 residues. The DNA of the CDR3 is TGTGCCAGCAGTTCCCAAGGGGGCCCTAATCAGCCCCAGCATTTT. It yields the protein CASSSQGGPNQPQHF.

The chain carries TRBV4-3 and TRBJ2-4; TRBD1 matches at 7 bases. Germline loops: CDR1 LGHNA, CDR2 YSLEER. The CDR3 has 16 residues. J was trimmed by 1 base and V by 4 bases; bases with no gene match: 7. CDR3 residues: CASSPGTAQAKNIQYF. CDR3 bases: TGCGCCAGCAGCCCCGGGACAGCACAGGCCAAAAACATTCAGTACTTC.

In this sample, this clonotype turned up once. V usage is TRBV2 and J usage is TRBJ2-3, with unresolved D. The germline gives CDR1 SNHLY, CDR2 FYNNEI. The CDR3 extends over 12 amino acids. V lost 2 bases and J lost 6, with 6 bases in between. The CDR3, as DNA: TGTGCCAGCAGTGAACGGTGGGATACGCAGTATTTT. Translating it yields CASSERWDTQYF.

This clonotype appeared a few times. CDR3 coding DNA: TGTGCCAGCACCCCGACAGGGTTCGGGGATGAGCAGTTCTTC. Its protein product is CASTPTGFGDEQFF. The rearrangement uses TRBV12-3 or TRBV12-4 and TRBJ2-1, with TRBD1 identical over 7 bases. The V segment lost 7 bases and the J segment 8 bases; nucleotides outside the gene matches: 11. This CDR3 spans 14 amino acids.

The chain joins TRBV14 to TRBJ2-2; 7 bases align to TRBD1. Germline V gives CDR1 SGHDN, CDR2 FVKESK. V shed 5 bases, J shed 7 bases, and the junction held 10 bases outside the gene matches. The CDR3 runs to 15 residues. This CDR3 reads CASSARQGLSGELFF. Here the CDR3 DNA reads TGTGCCAGCAGCGCCAGACAGGGATTAAGCGGGGAGCTGTTTTTT.

V gene TRBV7-6 combines with J gene TRBJ1-1; 10 nucleotides line up with TRBD1. Germline values: CDR1 SGHVS, CDR2 FNYEAQ. V lost 5 bases to trimming and J lost 3 bases; unmatched junction nucleotides: 6. This CDR3 contains 15 residues. The CDR3 loop reads CASSRRQGAYTEAFF. DNA for the CDR3: TGTGCCAGCAGCCGGAGACAGGGGGCATACACTGAAGCTTTCTTT.

V is TRBV11-2 and J is TRBJ2-2; D tentatively fits TRBD1 or TRBD2 (5 bases each). With 3 bases removed from V and 8 bases from J, the gap between germline ends came to 16 bases. The CDR3 length is 15 residues. CDR1 is SGHAT and CDR2 is FQNNGV in the germline V gene. CDR3 in DNA: TGTGCCAGCAGCTTCGGGGCAGGAAGAGAGGGGGAGCTGTTTTTT. Translated: CASSFGAGREGELFF.

The V call is TRBV5-1, the J call TRBJ1-1; D unclear. The germline V gene has CDR1 SGHRS and CDR2 YFSETQ. V was shortened by 7 bases and J by 7 bases, with 17 bases between the two germline ends. This CDR3 spans 13 amino acids. The DNA of the CDR3 is TGCGCCAGCGTCATGAAAGTCGGGGATGAAGCTTTCTTT. It yields the protein CASVMKVGDEAFF.

On this clonotype: A much larger clone is a single base away; this may be a read error. The V gene is TRBV7-6, the J gene TRBJ2-1; TRBD1 aligns across 8 bases. Germline values: CDR1 SGHVS, CDR2 FNYEAQ. This CDR3 is 15 amino acids long. CDR3 sequence (DNA): TGTGCCAGCAGCTTTTCCGGGACAGGCCTCAATGTGCAGTTCTTC. This codes for CASSFSGTGLNVQFF.

Of note for this clonotype: The germline gene is not matched at one end of the junction; a read error may be the cause. V and J are TRBV6-5 and TRBJ2-7; 7 positions match TRBD1. Germline CDR1 is MNHEY and CDR2 is SVGAGI. The CDR3 has 16 amino acids. The CDR3 sequence is CASSTRGTDPSYEQYF. The DNA for the CDR3 is TGTGCCAGCAGTACGAGAGGGACAGATCCCTCCTACGAACAGTACTTC.

This clonotype was seen ten or more times. The rearrangement joins TRBV7-7 to TRBJ2-7; 7 bases match TRBD1. The CDR3 loop spans 15 amino acids. The germline CDR1 and CDR2 sequences are SSHAT and FNYEAQ (reference sequence). This CDR3 is CASSPPGQNINEQYV. CDR3 nucleotides: TGTGCTAGCAGCCCTCCGGGACAGAACATCAACGAGCAGTACGTC.

The chain has TRBV4-3 and TRBJ2-5; a possible D gene is TRBD2 (6 bases). The CDR3 contains 19 residues. Germline-derived CDR1 and CDR2 are LGHNA and YSLEER. Trimming took 0 bases from V and 2 from J, leaving 22 bases between them. This CDR3 reads CASSQERSLGGRQQETQYF. The CDR3 nucleotides read TGCGCCAGCAGCCAAGAGCGAAGCTTGGGGGGACGGCAGCAAGAGACCCAGTACTTC.

The rearrangement joins TRBV5-4 to TRBJ1-1; 8 bases match TRBD1. V shed 4 bases, J shed 2 bases, and the junction held 7 bases outside the gene matches. Germline CDR1 reads SGHNT; CDR2 reads YYREEE (reference sequence). The CDR3 contains 15 residues. This chain's CDR3 is CASSGQGWGNTEAFF. The CDR3 nucleotides are TGTGCCAGCAGCGGACAGGGTTGGGGAAACACTGAAGCTTTCTTT. Filled out from reference TRBV5-4 and TRBJ1-1, the complete variable domain reads ETGVTQSPTHLIKTRGQQVTLRCSSQSGHNTVSWYQQALGQGPQFIFQYYREEENGRGNFPPRFSGLQFPNYSSELNVNALELDDSALYLCASSGQGWGNTEAFFGQGTRLTVV.

This clonotype was detected only once. A much bigger clone sits one base away, suggesting this may be a read error. V is TRBV7-8 and J is TRBJ2-3; 7 bases are shared with TRBD1. The CDR3 contains 17 residues. The germline gives CDR1 SGHVS, CDR2 FQNEAQ. The CDR3 reads CVSSLGHRNRGTDTQYF. In DNA, the CDR3 is TGTGTCAGCAGCTTAGGACACCGGAACAGGGGAACAGATACGCAGTATTTT.

This clonotype was seen repeatedly, ten times or more. The rearrangement links TRBV7-9 to TRBJ2-1; 8 bases line up with TRBD1. The V gene's germline CDR1 is SEHNR and CDR2 FQNEAQ (reference sequence). The ends lost 4 bases at V and 2 bases at J; junction bases unmatched: 4. This CDR3 contains 15 residues. The CDR3 protein is CASSSTGDPYNEQFF. CDR3 nucleotides: TGTGCCAGCAGCTCGACAGGGGATCCCTACAATGAGCAGTTCTTC.